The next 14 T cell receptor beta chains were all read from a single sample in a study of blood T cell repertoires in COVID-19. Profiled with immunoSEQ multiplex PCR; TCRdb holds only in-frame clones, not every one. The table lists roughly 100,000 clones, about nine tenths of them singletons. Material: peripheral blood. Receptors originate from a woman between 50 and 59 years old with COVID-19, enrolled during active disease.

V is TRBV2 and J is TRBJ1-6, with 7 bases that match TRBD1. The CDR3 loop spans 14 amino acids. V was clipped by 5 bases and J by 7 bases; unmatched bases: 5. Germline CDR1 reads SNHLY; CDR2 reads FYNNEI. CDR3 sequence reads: CASSLGTENSPLHF. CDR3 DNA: TGTGCCAGCAGTCTCGGGACAGAGAATTCACCCCTCCACTTT. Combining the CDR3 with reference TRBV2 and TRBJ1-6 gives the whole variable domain EPEVTQTPSHQVTQMGQEVILRCVPISNHLYFYWYRQILGQKVEFLVSFYNNEISEKSEIFDDQFSVERPDGSNFTLKIRSTKLEDSAMYFCASSLGTENSPLHFGNGTRLTVT.

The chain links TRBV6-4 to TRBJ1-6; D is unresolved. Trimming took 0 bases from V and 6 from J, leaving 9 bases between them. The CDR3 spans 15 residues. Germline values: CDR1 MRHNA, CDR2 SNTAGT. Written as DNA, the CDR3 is TGTGCCAGCAGTGACTCGAGAGGAGTTAATTCACCCCTCCACTTT. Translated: CASSDSRGVNSPLHF.

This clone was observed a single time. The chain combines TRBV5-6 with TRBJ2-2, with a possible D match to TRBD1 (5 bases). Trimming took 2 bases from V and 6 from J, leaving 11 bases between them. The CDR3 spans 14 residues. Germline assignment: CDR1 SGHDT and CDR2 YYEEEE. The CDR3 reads CASSFTTVAGELFF. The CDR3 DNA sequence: TGTGCCAGCAGCTTTACGACAGTAGCCGGGGAGCTGTTTTTT.

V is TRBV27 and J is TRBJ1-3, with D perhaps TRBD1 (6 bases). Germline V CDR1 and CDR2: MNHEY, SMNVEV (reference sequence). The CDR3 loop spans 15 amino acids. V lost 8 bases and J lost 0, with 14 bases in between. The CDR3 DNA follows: TGTGCCAGCCAAGACACAGGGTTCTCTGGAAACACCATATATTTT. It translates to CASQDTGFSGNTIYF.

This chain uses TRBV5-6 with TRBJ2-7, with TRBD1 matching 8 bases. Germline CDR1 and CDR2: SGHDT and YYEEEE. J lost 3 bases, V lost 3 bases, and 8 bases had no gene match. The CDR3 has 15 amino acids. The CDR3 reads CASSSPGQDYYEQYF. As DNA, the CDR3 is TGTGCCAGCAGCTCTCCGGGACAGGATTACTACGAGCAGTACTTC. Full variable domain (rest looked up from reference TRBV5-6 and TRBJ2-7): DAGVTQSPTHLIKTRGQQVTLRCSPKSGHDTVSWYQQALGQGPQFIFQYYEEEERQRGNFPDRFSGHQFPNYSSELNVNALLLGDSALYLCASSSPGQDYYEQYFGPGTRLTVT.

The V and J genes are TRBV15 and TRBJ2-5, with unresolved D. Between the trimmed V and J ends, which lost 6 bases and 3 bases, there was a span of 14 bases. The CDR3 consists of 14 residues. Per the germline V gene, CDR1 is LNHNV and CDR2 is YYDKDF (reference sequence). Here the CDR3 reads CATSRRGIEETQYF. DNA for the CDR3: TGTGCCACCAGTAGACGAGGTATAGAAGAGACCCAGTACTTC.

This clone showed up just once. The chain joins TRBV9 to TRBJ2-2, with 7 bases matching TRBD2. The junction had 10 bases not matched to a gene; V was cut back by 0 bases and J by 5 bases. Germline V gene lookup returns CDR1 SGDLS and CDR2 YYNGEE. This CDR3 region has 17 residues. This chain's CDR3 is CASSVGGGGTTTGELFF. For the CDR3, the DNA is TGTGCCAGCAGCGTAGGGGGAGGAGGGACTACGACCGGGGAGCTGTTTTTT. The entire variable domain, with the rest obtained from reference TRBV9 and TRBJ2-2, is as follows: DSGVTQTPKHLITATGQRVTLRCSPRSGDLSVYWYQQSLDQGLQFLIQYYNGEERAKGNILERFSAQQFPDLHSELNLSSLELGDSALYFCASSVGGGGTTTGELFFGEGSRLTVL.

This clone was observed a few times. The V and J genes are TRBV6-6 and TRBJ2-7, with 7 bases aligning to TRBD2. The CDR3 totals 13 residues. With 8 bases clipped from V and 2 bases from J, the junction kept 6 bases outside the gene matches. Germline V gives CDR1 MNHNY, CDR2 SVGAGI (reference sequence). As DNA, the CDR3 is TGTGCCAGCTCGCGGGGGACCCCCTACGAGCAGTACTTC. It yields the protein CASSRGTPYEQYF.

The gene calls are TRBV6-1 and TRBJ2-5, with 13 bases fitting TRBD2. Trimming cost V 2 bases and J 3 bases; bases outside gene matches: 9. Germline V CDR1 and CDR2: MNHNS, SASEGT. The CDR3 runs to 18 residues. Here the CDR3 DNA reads TGTGCCAGCAGTGAAAGGACTAGCGGGGGTGACCTAAAAGAGACCCAGTACTTC. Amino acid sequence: CASSERTSGGDLKETQYF.

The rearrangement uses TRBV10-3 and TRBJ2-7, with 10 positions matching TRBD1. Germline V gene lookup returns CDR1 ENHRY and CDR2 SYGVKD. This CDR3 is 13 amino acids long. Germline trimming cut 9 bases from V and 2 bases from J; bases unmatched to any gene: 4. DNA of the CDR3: TGTGCCATACGACAGGGGGCCCCCTACGAGCAGTACTTC. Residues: CAIRQGAPYEQYF.

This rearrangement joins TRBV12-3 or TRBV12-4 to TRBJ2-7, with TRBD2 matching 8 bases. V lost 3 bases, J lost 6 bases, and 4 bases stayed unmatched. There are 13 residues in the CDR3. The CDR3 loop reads CASSFGGASEQYF. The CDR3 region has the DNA TGTGCCAGCAGTTTCGGGGGGGCTAGCGAGCAGTACTTC.

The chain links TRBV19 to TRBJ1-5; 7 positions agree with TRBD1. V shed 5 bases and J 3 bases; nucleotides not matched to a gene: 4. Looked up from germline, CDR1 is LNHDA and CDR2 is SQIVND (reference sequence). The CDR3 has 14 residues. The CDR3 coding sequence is TGTGCCAGTAGTGTGACAGGGCCCAATCAGCCCCAGCATTTT. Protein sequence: CASSVTGPNQPQHF.

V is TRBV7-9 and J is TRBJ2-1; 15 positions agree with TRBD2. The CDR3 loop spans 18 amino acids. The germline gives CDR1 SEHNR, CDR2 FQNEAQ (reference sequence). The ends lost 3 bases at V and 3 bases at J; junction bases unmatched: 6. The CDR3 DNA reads TGTGCCAGCAGCTTTGGACTAGCGGGGGGGCCTGGCTACAATGAGCAGTTCTTC. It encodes CASSFGLAGGPGYNEQFF.

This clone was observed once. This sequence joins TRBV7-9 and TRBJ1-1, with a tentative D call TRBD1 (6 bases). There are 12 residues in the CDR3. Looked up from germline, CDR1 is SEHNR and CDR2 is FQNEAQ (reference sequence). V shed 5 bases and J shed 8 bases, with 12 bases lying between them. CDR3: CASSREDSEAFF. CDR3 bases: TGTGCCAGCAGCCGGGAGGACAGCGAAGCTTTCTTT. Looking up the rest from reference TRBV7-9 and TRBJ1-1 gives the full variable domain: DTGVSQNPRHKITKRGQNVTFRCDPISEHNRLYWYRQTLGQGPEFLTYFQNEAQLEKSRLLSDRFSAERPKGSFSTLEIQRTEQGDSAMYLCASSREDSEAFFGQGTRLTVV.